Listed below are T cell receptor beta chains from one sample, sequenced in a study of patients with pleural tuberculosis. One entry per CDR3 protein, called by TCRdb with MiXCR from the reads. The table has around 50,000 distinct CDR3 sequences, 7.3% seen once. These receptors all stem from a human donor with pleural tuberculosis. The CDR3 runs from the conserved cysteine through the conserved F or W. Each record gives: V gene, J gene, D gene, clone size, CDR3 protein, CDR3 DNA. A D gene is named only where the DNA matches it firmly. Clone sizes are given selectively: once, few, many, or a class where the clone is expanded.

TRBV3-1	TRBJ2-2	NA	NA	CASSQGRVILAGRFF	TGTGCCAGCAGCCAGGGCCGAGTGATACTCGCAGGTCGGTTTTTT
TRBV7-6	TRBJ2-3	TRBD2	many	CASSLVTSGSGGATQYF	TGTGCCAGCAGCTTAGTTACTAGCGGGAGTGGAGGAGCTACGCAGTATTTT
TRBV14	TRBJ2-1	NA	many	CASSRISRLNEQFF	TGTGCCAGCAGCCGAATATCAAGGTTGAATGAGCAGTTCTTC
TRBV20-1	TRBJ2-1	NA	many	CSAKGTSEQFF	TGCAGTGCTAAAGGGACATCTGAGCAGTTCTTC
TRBV13	TRBJ2-2	NA	many	CASSKGLMINTGELFF	TGTGCCAGCAGCAAAGGCCTCATGATAAACACCGGGGAGCTGTTTTTT
TRBV18	TRBJ1-2	NA	many	CASSPDRYTF	TGTGCCAGCTCACCCGACCGCTACACCTTC
TRBV6-1	TRBJ1-1	TRBD1	many	CASRPGTANTEAFF	TGTGCCAGCAGACCGGGGACAGCCAACACTGAAGCTTTCTTT
TRBV12-3/TRBV12-4	TRBJ1-1	NA	many	CASSLVTGGTEAFF	TGTGCCAGCAGTTTAGTAACGGGAGGGACTGAAGCTTTCTTT
TRBV11-2	TRBJ2-3	NA	many	CASSLGVRDTQYF	TGTGCCAGCAGCTTAGGGGTGAGAGATACGCAGTATTTT
TRBV20-1	TRBJ2-3	NA	many	CSARIFGGPADTQYF	TGCAGTGCTAGAATTTTCGGCGGGCCCGCAGATACGCAGTATTTT
TRBV29-1	TRBJ1-2	TRBD1	many	CSVLEEGTADGYTF	TGCAGCGTCCTAGAAGAAGGGACAGCAGATGGCTACACCTTC
TRBV2	TRBJ2-7	TRBD2	many	CASSWGLSSYEQYF	TGTGCCAGCTCTTGGGGACTAAGCTCCTACGAGCAGTACTTC
TRBV19	TRBJ2-7	TRBD2	many	CASSIVAGGSYEQYF	TGTGCCAGTAGTATTGTAGCGGGAGGATCCTACGAGCAGTACTTC
TRBV19	TRBJ1-1	TRBD1	many	CATRTGIHTEAFF	TGTGCCACCCGGACAGGGATTCACACTGAAGCTTTCTTT
TRBV11-1	TRBJ2-7	NA	many	CASSLLDRTYEQYF	TGTGCCAGCAGCTTACTGGACAGAACCTACGAGCAGTACTTC
TRBV28	TRBJ1-6	NA	many	CASSFNGGSPLHF	TGTGCCAGCAGTTTCAATGGGGGATCACCCCTCCACTTT
TRBV2	TRBJ2-5	TRBD1	many	CASSDRGLETQYF	TGTGCCAGCAGTGACAGGGGGCTGGAGACCCAGTACTTC
TRBV20-1	TRBJ2-1	NA	many	CSARLPITEFF	TGCAGTGCTAGATTGCCCATTACGGAGTTCTTC
TRBV11-2	TRBJ1-2	TRBD1	many	CASSLRTGGYTF	TGTGCCAGCAGCTTGCGGACAGGCGGCTACACCTTC
TRBV12-3/TRBV12-4	TRBJ1-4	NA	few	CASSLVGDEKLFF	TGTGCCAGCAGTTTAGTAGGTGATGAAAAACTGTTTTTT
TRBV30	TRBJ2-3	TRBD2	many	CAWGLAGGTDTQYF	TGTGCCTGGGGACTAGCGGGGGGCACAGATACGCAGTATTTT
TRBV20-1	TRBJ2-7	TRBD1	few	CSALTGTGGTYEQYF	TGCAGTGCTCTTACCGGGACAGGGGGCACGTACGAGCAGTACTTC
TRBV28	TRBJ1-2	NA	many	CASSPGQWRVGYTF	TGTGCCAGCAGCCCTGGACAGTGGAGGGTGGGCTACACCTTC
TRBV12-3/TRBV12-4	TRBJ1-1	NA	many	CASSPTRTVNTEAFF	TGTGCCAGCAGCCCTACACGGACAGTCAACACTGAAGCTTTCTTT
TRBV2	TRBJ1-5	NA	many	CASSDTGYSNQPQHF	TGTGCCAGCAGTGACACCGGCTATAGCAATCAGCCCCAGCATTTT
TRBV3-1	TRBJ2-2	NA	few	CASSQDPGSGELFF	TGTGCCAGCAGCCAAGATCCTGGGAGCGGGGAGCTGTTTTTT
TRBV20-1	TRBJ2-1	TRBD1	many	CSAPDRGRYNEQFF	TGCAGTGCCCCGGACAGGGGCAGGTACAATGAGCAGTTCTTC
TRBV25-1	TRBJ2-1	TRBD2	few	CASSPGTSGRAAEQFF	TGTGCCAGCAGTCCAGGGACTAGCGGGAGGGCCGCTGAGCAGTTCTTC
TRBV9	TRBJ2-1	NA	few	CASSVAQNNEQFF	TGTGCCAGCAGCGTAGCCCAGAACAATGAGCAGTTCTTC
TRBV7-8	TRBJ1-1	NA	many	CASSPREALTEAFF	TGTGCCAGCAGCCCCCGGGAGGCACTAACTGAAGCTTTCTTT
TRBV10-3	TRBJ1-2	NA	NA	CAISGGEAERDYTF	TGTGCCATCAGTGGAGGAGAGGCTGAGAGGGACTACACCTTC
TRBV14	TRBJ2-7	NA	few	CASSLSATSSYEQYF	TGTGCCAGCAGCCTCAGTGCCACATCCTCCTACGAGCAGTACTTC
TRBV18	TRBJ2-2	NA	few	CASSLSGDWSTGELFF	TGTGCCAGCTCACTTTCGGGAGACTGGAGCACCGGGGAGCTGTTTTTT
TRBV4-1	TRBJ1-1	TRBD1	many	CASSLEIRGRTEAFF	TGCGCCAGCAGCCTGGAAATCAGGGGGCGGACTGAAGCTTTCTTT
TRBV2	TRBJ2-3	TRBD2	many	CASEREPSTDTQYF	TGTGCCAGCGAGCGGGAGCCTAGCACAGATACGCAGTATTTT
TRBV29-1	TRBJ2-5	NA	NA	CSVYGRDYQETQYF	TGCAGCGTTTATGGCAGGGACTACCAAGAGACCCAGTACTTC
TRBV25-1	TRBJ2-5	NA	many	CATTGTLGGTQYF	TGTGCCACTACCGGGACGCTGGGTGGGACCCAGTACTTC
TRBV13	TRBJ2-2	NA	NA	CASSVLYSLNTGELFF	TGTGCCAGCAGCGTTCTGTACAGCTTGAACACCGGGGAGCTGTTTTTT
TRBV4-1	TRBJ2-1	NA	many	CASSPKTAGGEQFF	TGCGCCAGCAGCCCGAAGACGGCGGGCGGTGAGCAGTTCTTC
TRBV24-1	TRBJ1-2	TRBD1	many	CATRGQEDYGYTF	TGTGCCACTCGCGGACAGGAAGACTATGGCTACACCTTC
TRBV11-1	TRBJ2-1	TRBD1	many	CASSPRGRGVNEQFF	TGTGCCAGCAGCCCCAGGGGGCGCGGTGTCAATGAGCAGTTCTTC
TRBV2	TRBJ1-1	NA	many	CASTQAENTEAFF	TGTGCCAGCACCCAGGCGGAGAACACTGAAGCTTTCTTT
TRBV12-3/TRBV12-4	TRBJ2-3	TRBD2	many	CASSRGTTGTDTQYF	TGTGCCAGCAGTCGTGGGACTACCGGCACAGATACGCAGTATTTT
TRBV2	TRBJ1-6	NA	many	CASSGYGTGVISPLHF	TGTGCCAGCAGTGGGTACGGCACCGGGGTAATTTCACCCCTCCACTTT
TRBV28	TRBJ2-5	NA	many	CASSFSGPAILGETQYF	TGTGCCAGCAGTTTTAGTGGCCCCGCAATATTGGGAGAGACCCAGTACTTC
TRBV6-2/TRBV6-3	TRBJ2-1	NA	many	CASSYGGQPNEQFF	TGTGCCAGCAGTTATGGCGGACAGCCCAATGAGCAGTTCTTC
TRBV20-1	TRBJ2-5	TRBD1	many	CSARERGQETQYF	TGCAGTGCTAGAGAAAGGGGGCAGGAGACCCAGTACTTC
TRBV5-1	TRBJ2-1	NA	many	CASSSEPHLSNEQFF	TGCGCCAGCAGCTCAGAGCCCCATCTCAGCAATGAGCAGTTCTTC
TRBV12-3/TRBV12-4	TRBJ2-5	NA	few	CASRTVFWETQYF	TGTGCCAGCAGAACGGTTTTTTGGGAGACCCAGTACTTC
TRBV20-1	TRBJ2-7	NA	many	CSASPEVSFHEQYF	TGCAGTGCTAGCCCCGAGGTCAGTTTCCACGAGCAGTACTTC
TRBV20-1	TRBJ2-7	NA	NA	CSAGRRELEQYF	TGCAGTGCTGGGCGGCGGGAACTCGAGCAGTACTTC